The 3 T cell receptor beta chains given below trace back to one sample, sequenced in a study of radiation and T cells in renal cell carcinoma. Sequencing used immunoSEQ multiplex PCR; TCRdb keeps in-frame clones, though not all of them. The data show around 140,000 clones, less than 90% seen once. Time point: blood 4 weeks post-SBRT, at nephrectomy. The sample's treatment: 15 Gy SBRT to primary tumor, nephrectomy 4 weeks later. The sample consisted of blood, taken from a patient whose treatment included radiotherapy and nephrectomy. Receptor source: a woman between 50 and 59 years old with renal cell carcinoma.

This clone was seen ten or more times. The chain uses TRBV11-2 and TRBJ2-4, with D possibly being TRBD1 (6 bases). V was shortened by 6 bases and J by 5 bases, with 20 bases between the two germline ends. The CDR3 contains 16 residues. The germline gives CDR1 SGHAT, CDR2 FQNNGV. The CDR3 protein is CASRKGFGGRENIQYF. As DNA, the CDR3 is TGTGCCAGCAGGAAGGGCTTTGGGGGCAGGGAAAACATTCAGTACTTC.

The chain recombines TRBV5-1 with TRBJ2-2; 8 bases align to TRBD2. Germline CDR1 reads SGHRS; CDR2 reads YFSETQ. The length of the CDR3 is 15 residues. J was trimmed by 1 base and V by 6 bases; bases with no gene match: 5. CDR3 loop: CASKGSGENTGELFF. In nucleotides, the CDR3 is TGCGCCAGCAAGGGTAGCGGGGAGAACACCGGGGAGCTGTTTTTT. Using reference TRBV5-1 and TRBJ2-2 for the parts outside the CDR3, the full variable domain is KAGVTQTPRYLIKTRGQQVTLSCSPISGHRSVSWYQQTPGQGLQFLFEYFSETQRNKGNFPGRFSGRQFSNSRSEMNVSTLELGDSALYLCASKGSGENTGELFFGEGSRLTVL.

This rearrangement joins TRBV30 to TRBJ2-7, with a tentative D call TRBD1 (6 bases). Trimming took 7 bases from V and 6 from J, leaving 19 bases between them. CDR1 is GTSNPN, CDR2 SVGIG, per germline (reference sequence). The CDR3 is 13 residues long. CDR3 loop: CASHLQGASEQYF. The CDR3 DNA reads TGTGCCTCGCACCTACAGGGAGCAAGCGAGCAGTACTTC.